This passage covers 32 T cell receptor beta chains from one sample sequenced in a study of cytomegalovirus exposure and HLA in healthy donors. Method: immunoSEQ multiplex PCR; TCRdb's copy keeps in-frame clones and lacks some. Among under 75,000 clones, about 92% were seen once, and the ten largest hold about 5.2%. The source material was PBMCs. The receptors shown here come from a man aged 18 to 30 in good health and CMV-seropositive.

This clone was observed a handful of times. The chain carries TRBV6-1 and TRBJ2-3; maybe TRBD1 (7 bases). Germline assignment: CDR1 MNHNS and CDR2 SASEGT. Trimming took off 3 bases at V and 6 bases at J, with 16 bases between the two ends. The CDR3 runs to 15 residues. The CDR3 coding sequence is TGTGCCAGCAGTGAGGTCTCAGGGGGGTTGGATACGCAGTATTTT. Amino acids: CASSEVSGGLDTQYF.

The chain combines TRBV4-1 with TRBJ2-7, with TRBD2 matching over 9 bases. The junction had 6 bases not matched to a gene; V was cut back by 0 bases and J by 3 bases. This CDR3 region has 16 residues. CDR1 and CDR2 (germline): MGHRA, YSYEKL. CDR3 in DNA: TGCGCCAGCAGCCAAGATCGCGCGGGAGGGGGCTACGAGCAGTACTTC. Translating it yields CASSQDRAGGGYEQYF.

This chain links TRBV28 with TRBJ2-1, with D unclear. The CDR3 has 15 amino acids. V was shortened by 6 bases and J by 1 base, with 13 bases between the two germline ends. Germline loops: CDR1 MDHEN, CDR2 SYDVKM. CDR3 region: CASSLRFSSYNEQFF. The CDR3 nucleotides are TGTGCCAGCAGCCTTCGATTTAGTTCCTACAATGAGCAGTTCTTC.

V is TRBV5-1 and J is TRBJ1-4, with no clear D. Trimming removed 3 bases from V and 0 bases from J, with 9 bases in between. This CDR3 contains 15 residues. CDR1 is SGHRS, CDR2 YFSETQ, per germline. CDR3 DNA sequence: TGCGCCAGCAGCTCATTCAGCGCAACTAATGAAAAACTGTTTTTT. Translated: CASSSFSATNEKLFF.

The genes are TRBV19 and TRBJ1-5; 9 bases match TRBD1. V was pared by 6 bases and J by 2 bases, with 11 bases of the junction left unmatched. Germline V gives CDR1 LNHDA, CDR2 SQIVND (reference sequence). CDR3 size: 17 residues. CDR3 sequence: CASSQIQGARGNQPQHF. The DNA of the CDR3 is TGTGCCAGTAGCCAGATACAGGGGGCGCGAGGCAATCAGCCCCAGCATTTT.

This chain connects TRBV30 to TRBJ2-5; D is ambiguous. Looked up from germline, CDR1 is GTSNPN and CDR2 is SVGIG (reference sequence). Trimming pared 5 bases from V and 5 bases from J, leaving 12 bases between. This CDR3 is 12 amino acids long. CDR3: CAWATPEETQYF. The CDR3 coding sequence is TGTGCCTGGGCGACCCCGGAGGAGACCCAGTACTTC.

The CDR3 sequence: CASSLEGAGGAWKTQYF. The CDR3 bases are TGTGCCAGCAGCTTGGAAGGGGCAGGGGGTGCATGGAAGACCCAGTACTTC. This chain links TRBV5-6 with TRBJ2-5; TRBD1 matches 7 bases. Germline CDR1 is SGHDT and CDR2 is YYEEEE. The CDR3 length is 17 residues. V shed 0 bases and J 6 bases; nucleotides not matched to a gene: 14.

The CDR3 loop is CASSLISGGQGYTGELFF. In DNA, the CDR3 is TGTGCCAGCAGCTTAATCTCGGGGGGACAGGGGTACACCGGGGAGCTGTTTTTT. V gene TRBV11-2 combines with J gene TRBJ2-2, with 10 bases that match TRBD1. Germline V CDR1 and CDR2: SGHAT, FQNNGV. Trimming at V came to 2 bases and at J to 3 bases, leaving 9 bases not matched to a gene. There are 18 residues in the CDR3.

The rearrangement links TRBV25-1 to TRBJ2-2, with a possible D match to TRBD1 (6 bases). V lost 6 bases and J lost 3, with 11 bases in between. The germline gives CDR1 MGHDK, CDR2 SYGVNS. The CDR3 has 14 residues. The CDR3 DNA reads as TGTGCCAGCAGCCAGGGACATGACACCGGGGAGCTGTTTTTT. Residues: CASSQGHDTGELFF.

CDR3 in amino acids: CASSIGIGGGSSYNEQFF. CDR3 in DNA: TGTGCCAGTAGTATAGGAATTGGAGGAGGGAGCTCCTACAATGAGCAGTTCTTC. This rearrangement joins TRBV19 to TRBJ2-1, with D possibly matching TRBD2 (6 bases). This CDR3 has 18 amino acids. V lost 1 base and J 0 bases, leaving 16 bases between the germline ends. In germline, CDR1 is LNHDA, CDR2 SQIVND (reference sequence).

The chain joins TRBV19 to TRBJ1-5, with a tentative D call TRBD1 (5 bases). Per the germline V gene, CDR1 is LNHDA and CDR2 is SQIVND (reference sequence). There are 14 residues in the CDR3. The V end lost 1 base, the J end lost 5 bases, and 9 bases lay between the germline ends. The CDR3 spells CASSIGPGYQPQHF. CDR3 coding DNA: TGTGCCAGTAGTATAGGCCCAGGGTATCAGCCCCAGCATTTT.

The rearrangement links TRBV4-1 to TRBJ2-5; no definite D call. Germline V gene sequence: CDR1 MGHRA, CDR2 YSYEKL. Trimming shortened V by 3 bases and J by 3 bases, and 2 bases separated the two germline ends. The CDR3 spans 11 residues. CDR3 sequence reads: CASSHKETQYF. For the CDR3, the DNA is TGCGCCAGCAGCCACAAAGAGACCCAGTACTTC.

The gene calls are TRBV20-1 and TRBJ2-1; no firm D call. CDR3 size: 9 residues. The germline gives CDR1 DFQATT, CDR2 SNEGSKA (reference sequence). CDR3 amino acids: CRTRAEQFF. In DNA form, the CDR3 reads TGCAGAACTCGTGCTGAGCAGTTCTTC.

CDR3: CASSLSGGGGNYEQYF. CDR3 DNA sequence: TGTGCCAGCAGCTTATCTGGGGGAGGAGGGAACTACGAGCAGTACTTC. The J gene is TRBJ2-7, the V gene TRBV7-8, with D possibly matching TRBD2 (6 bases). Germline values: CDR1 SGHVS, CDR2 FQNEAQ. V lost 2 bases, J lost 3 bases, and 17 bases lay in between. This CDR3 region has 16 residues.

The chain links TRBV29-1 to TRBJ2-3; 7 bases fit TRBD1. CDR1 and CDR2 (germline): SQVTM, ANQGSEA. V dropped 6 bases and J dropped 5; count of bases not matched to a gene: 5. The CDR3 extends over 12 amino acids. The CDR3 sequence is CSVHTGEDTQYF. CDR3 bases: TGCAGCGTACATACAGGGGAAGATACGCAGTATTTT.

The CDR3 DNA sequence: TGTGCCAGCAGCTTACTACAGGGGGCTGACACCATATATTTT. This codes for CASSLLQGADTIYF. The V call is TRBV7-9, the J call TRBJ1-3; 9 bases fit TRBD1. The CDR3 runs 14 residues. Trimming took 2 bases from V and 8 from J; bases not matched to a gene: 4. Germline assignment: CDR1 SEHNR and CDR2 FQNEAQ (reference sequence). Drawing the rest from reference TRBV7-9 and TRBJ1-3, the complete variable domain is DTGVSQNPRHKITKRGQNVTFRCDPISEHNRLYWYRQTLGQGPEFLTYFQNEAQLEKSRLLSDRFSAERPKGSFSTLEIQRTEQGDSAMYLCASSLLQGADTIYFGEGSWLTVV.

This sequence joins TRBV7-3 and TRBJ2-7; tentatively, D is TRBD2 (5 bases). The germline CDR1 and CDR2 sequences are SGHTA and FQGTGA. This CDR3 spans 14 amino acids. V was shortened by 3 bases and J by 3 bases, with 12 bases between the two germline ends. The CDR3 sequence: CASSFSDGGYEQYF. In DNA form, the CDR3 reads TGTGCCAGCAGCTTCTCGGACGGAGGCTACGAGCAGTACTTC.

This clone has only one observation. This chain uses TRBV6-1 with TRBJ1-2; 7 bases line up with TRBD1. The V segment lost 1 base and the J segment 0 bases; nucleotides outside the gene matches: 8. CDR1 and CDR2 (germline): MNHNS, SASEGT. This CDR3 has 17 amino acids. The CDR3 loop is CASSEVYRGAANYGYTF. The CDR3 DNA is TGTGCCAGCAGTGAAGTGTACAGGGGAGCGGCTAACTATGGCTACACCTTC.

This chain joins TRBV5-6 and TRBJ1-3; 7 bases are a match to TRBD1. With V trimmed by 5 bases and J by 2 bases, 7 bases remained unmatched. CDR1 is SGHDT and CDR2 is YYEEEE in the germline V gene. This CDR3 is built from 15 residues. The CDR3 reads CASRLTGPPGNTIYF. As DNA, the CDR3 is TGTGCCAGCAGACTGACAGGGCCCCCTGGAAACACCATATATTTT.

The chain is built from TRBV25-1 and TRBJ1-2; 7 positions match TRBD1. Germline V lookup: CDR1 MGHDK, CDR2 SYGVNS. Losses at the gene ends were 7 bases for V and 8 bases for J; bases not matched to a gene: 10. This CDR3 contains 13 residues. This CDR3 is CASTETGTGGYTF. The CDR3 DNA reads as TGTGCCAGCACAGAGACAGGGACCGGGGGCTACACCTTC.

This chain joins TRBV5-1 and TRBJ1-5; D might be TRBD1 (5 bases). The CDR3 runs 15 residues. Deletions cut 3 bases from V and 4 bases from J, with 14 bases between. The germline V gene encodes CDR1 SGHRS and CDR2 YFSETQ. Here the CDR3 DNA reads TGCGCCAGCAGCTCGGGCGACAGCACAAATCAGCCCCAGCATTTT. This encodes CASSSGDSTNQPQHF.

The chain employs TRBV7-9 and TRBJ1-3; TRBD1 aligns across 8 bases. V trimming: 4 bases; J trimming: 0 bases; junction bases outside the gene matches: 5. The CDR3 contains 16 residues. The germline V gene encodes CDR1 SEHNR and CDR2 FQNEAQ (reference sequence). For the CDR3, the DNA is TGTGCCAGCAGCTCGGGACAGGCAAGCTCTGGAAACACCATATATTTT. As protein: CASSSGQASSGNTIYF.

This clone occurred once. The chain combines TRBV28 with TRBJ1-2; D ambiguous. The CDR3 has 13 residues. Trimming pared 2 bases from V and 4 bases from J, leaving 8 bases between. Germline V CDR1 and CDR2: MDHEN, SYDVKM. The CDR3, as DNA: TGTGCCAGCAGTTTAGCTGAGAGCTATGGCTACACCTTC. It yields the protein CASSLAESYGYTF.

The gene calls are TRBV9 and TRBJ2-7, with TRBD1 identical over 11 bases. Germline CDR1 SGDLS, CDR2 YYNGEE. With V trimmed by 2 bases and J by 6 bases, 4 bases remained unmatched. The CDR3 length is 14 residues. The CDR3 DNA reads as TGTGCCAGCAGCGTTGGGACAGGGGGGCCCGAGCAGTACTTC. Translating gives CASSVGTGGPEQYF.

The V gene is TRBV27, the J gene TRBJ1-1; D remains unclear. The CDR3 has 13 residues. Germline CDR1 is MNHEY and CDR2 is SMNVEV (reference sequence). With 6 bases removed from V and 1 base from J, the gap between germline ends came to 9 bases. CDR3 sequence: CASSLTANTEAFF. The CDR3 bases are TGTGCCAGCAGCCTAACAGCGAACACTGAAGCTTTCTTT.

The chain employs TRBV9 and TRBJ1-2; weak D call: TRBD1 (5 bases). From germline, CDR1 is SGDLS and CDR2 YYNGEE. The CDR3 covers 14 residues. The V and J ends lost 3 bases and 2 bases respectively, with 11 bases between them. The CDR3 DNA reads TGTGCCAGCAGCGCCGGACACCACAACTATGGCTACACCTTC. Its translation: CASSAGHHNYGYTF.

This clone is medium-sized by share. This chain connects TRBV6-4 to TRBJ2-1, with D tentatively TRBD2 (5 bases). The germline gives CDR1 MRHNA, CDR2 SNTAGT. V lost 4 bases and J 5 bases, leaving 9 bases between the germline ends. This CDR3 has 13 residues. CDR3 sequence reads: CASSAAEHNEQFF. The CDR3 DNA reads TGTGCCAGCAGTGCAGCGGAGCACAATGAGCAGTTCTTC.

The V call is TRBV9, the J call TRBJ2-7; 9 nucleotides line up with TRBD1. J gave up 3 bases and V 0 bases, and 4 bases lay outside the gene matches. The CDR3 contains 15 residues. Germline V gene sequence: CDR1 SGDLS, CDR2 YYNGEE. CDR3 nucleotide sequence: TGTGCCAGCAGCGTAGACAGGGGGCCCGGCTACGAGCAGTACTTC. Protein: CASSVDRGPGYEQYF.

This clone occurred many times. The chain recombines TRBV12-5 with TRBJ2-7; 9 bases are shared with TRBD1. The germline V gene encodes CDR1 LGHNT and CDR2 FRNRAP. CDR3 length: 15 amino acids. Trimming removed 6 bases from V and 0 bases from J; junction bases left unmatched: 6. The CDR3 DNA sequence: TGTGCTAGTGGGGCGGGACAGGGTAGCTCCTACGAGCAGTACTTC. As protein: CASGAGQGSSYEQYF.

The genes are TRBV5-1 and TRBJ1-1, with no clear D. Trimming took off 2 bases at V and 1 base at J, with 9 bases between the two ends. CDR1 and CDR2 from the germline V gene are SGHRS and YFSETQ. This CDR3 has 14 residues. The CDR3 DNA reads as TGCGCCAGCAGCTTCCGAGAAAAGAACACTGAAGCTTTCTTT. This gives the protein CASSFREKNTEAFF.

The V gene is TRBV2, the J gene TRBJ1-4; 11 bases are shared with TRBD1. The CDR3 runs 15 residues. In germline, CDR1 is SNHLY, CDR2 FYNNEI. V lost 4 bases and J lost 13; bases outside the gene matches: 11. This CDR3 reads CASSAPRDRGNILFF. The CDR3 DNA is TGTGCCAGCAGTGCTCCCCGGGACAGGGGGAATATACTGTTTTTT.

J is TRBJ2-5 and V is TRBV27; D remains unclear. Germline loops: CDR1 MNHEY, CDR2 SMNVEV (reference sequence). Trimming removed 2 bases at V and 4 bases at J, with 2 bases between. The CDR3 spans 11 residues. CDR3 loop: CASSLRETQYF. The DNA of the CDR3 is TGTGCCAGCAGTTTACGAGAGACCCAGTACTTC.